Detailed here is one T cell receptor beta chain. This entry belongs to a study of T cells in Graves' hyperthyroidism and ophthalmopathy. Patients counted as stable if ophthalmopathy did not develop within 18 months. Disease duration under 2 months; hyperthyroidism patients were aged 18 to 65. The authors obtained PBMCs from about 9.5 ml of fresh peripheral blood. The investigators amplified TCR beta CDR3 regions from RNA transcripts. HTBI primers were the set used in a first-round RT-PCR of the TCR CDR3. One entry per CDR3 protein, called by TCRdb with MiXCR from the multiplex PCR reads. The data contain 94,000 or so distinct CDR3 sequences, 51% of them singletons. Trimming cost V 8 bases and J 2 bases, with 13 bases left between them. Germline V gene data show CDR1 as SNHLY and CDR2 as FYNNEI. The CDR3 is 13 amino acids.

The source material was blood. This chain joins TRBV2 and TRBJ2-7; perhaps TRBD2 as D (6 bases). This clonotype originated in a woman between 35 and 50 years old with Graves' hyperthyroidism. The CDR3 region has the DNA TGTGCCAGCGAACTCGGGAGTCCCTACGAGCAGTACTTC. Translating it yields CASELGSPYEQYF.